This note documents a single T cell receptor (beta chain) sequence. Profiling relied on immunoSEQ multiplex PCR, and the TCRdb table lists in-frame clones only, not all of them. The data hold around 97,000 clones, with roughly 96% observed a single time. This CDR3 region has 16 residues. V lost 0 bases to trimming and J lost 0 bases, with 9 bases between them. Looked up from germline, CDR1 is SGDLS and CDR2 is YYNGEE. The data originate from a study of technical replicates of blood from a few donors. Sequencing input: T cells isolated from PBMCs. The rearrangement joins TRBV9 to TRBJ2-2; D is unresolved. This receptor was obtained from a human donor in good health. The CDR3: CASSVVRVPNTGELFF. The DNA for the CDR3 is TGTGCCAGCAGCGTAGTTAGAGTACCGAACACCGGGGAGCTGTTTTTT.